These 26 T cell receptor beta chains originate from one sample sequenced in a study of response to subunit inactivated influenza vaccine. TCRdb re-derived calls from the RT-PCR reads in MiXCR, one entry per CDR3 protein. The profile shows 550,000 to 650,000 distinct CDR3 sequences, 12% of them singletons. Sequenced here: PBMCs from blood, sampled on the day of vaccination. All receptors come from a man aged 50 to 59 who received an inactivated influenza vaccine.

This clonotype was seen ten or more times. The V gene is TRBV5-8, the J gene TRBJ2-1, with a possible D match to TRBD2 (7 bases). The V end was cut by 9 bases, the J end by 3 bases, with 16 bases between. This CDR3 spans 14 amino acids. The V gene's germline CDR1 is SGHTS and CDR2 YDEGEE. The CDR3 protein is CATTRGLNYNEQFF. CDR3 DNA: TGTGCCACCACGCGGGGGCTGAACTACAATGAGCAGTTCTTC.

J is TRBJ2-3 and V is TRBV5-5, with D tentatively TRBD2 (6 bases). Trimming pared 0 bases from V and 1 base from J, leaving 12 bases between. This CDR3 has 16 residues. CDR1 is SGHKS, CDR2 YYEKEE, per germline (reference sequence). CDR3: CASSLVPGAGTDTQYF. The CDR3 nucleotides are TGTGCCAGCAGCTTGGTTCCGGGAGCCGGCACAGATACGCAGTATTTT.

This clonotype was seen ten or more times. The chain links TRBV5-1 to TRBJ2-1; 8 bases are shared with TRBD2. The junction had 14 bases not matched to a gene; V was cut back by 4 bases and J by 5 bases. CDR1 SGHRS and CDR2 YFSETQ come from the germline V gene. The CDR3 length is 17 residues. The CDR3 here is CASSGGPAGVVNNEQFF. CDR3 sequence (DNA): TGCGCCAGCAGCGGGGGGCCAGCGGGAGTGGTGAACAATGAGCAGTTCTTC.

This clonotype was recorded a few times. The chain combines TRBV19 with TRBJ1-1; D unresolved. V lost 4 bases and J lost 6, with 15 bases in between. The CDR3 is 14 amino acids. Germline V gene data show CDR1 as LNHDA and CDR2 as SQIVND (reference sequence). The chain's CDR3 is CASSSGHGFAEAFF. For the CDR3, the DNA is TGTGCCAGTAGTAGCGGCCACGGGTTCGCTGAAGCTTTCTTT.

The CDR3 spells CASSALDRASYNEQFF. CDR3 DNA sequence: TGTGCCAGCAGCGCCCTGGACAGAGCTTCCTACAATGAGCAGTTCTTC. The genes are TRBV7-6 and TRBJ2-1, with D possibly matching TRBD1 (6 bases). V was cut by 5 bases and J by 1 base, with 15 bases left in between. The CDR3 consists of 16 residues. The germline CDR1 and CDR2 sequences are SGHVS and FNYEAQ.

This clonotype came up many times. The rearrangement uses TRBV18 and TRBJ2-5; D possibly corresponds to TRBD1 (6 bases). The length of the CDR3 is 13 residues. In germline, CDR1 is KGHSH, CDR2 LQKENI. V was pared by 6 bases and J by 2 bases, with 10 bases between. In DNA form, the CDR3 reads TGTGCCAGCTCTCGGGACAAGCAAGAGACCCAGTACTTC. This sequence encodes CASSRDKQETQYF.

This clonotype has a count of ten or more. This chain uses TRBV12-3 or TRBV12-4 with TRBJ1-1, with no clear D. The ends were cut back, 1 base at V and 6 bases at J, with 6 bases in the middle. The CDR3 loop spans 12 amino acids. As DNA, the CDR3 is TGTGCCAGCAGTTTAGTTCGAGCTGAAGCTTTCTTT. It specifies CASSLVRAEAFF.

This clonotype was counted only a few times. The chain recombines TRBV7-9 with TRBJ1-2; 7 nucleotides agree with TRBD1. V was clipped by 5 bases and J by 0 bases; unmatched bases: 9. CDR3 length: 16 amino acids. CDR1 is SEHNR, CDR2 FQNEAQ, per germline (reference sequence). CDR3 protein: CASSLGTAHSNYGYTF. The CDR3 region has the DNA TGTGCCAGCAGCCTCGGGACAGCACACTCTAACTATGGCTACACCTTC. The variable domain in full, completed from reference TRBV7-9 and TRBJ1-2, reads DTGVSQNPRHKITKRGQNVTFRCDPISEHNRLYWYRQTLGQGPEFLTYFQNEAQLEKSRLLSDRFSAERPKGSFSTLEIQRTEQGDSAMYLCASSLGTAHSNYGYTFGSGTRLTVV.

This clonotype was detected a few times. The chain combines TRBV6-2 or TRBV6-3 with TRBJ2-1, with 12 nucleotides matching TRBD2. The germline CDR1 and CDR2 sequences are MNHEY and SVGEGT. Trimming cost V 2 bases and J 2 bases; bases outside gene matches: 4. This CDR3 is built from 17 residues. The CDR3 sequence is CASSYRTSGTAYNEQFF. The CDR3 coding sequence is TGTGCCAGCAGTTACCGGACTAGCGGGACGGCCTACAATGAGCAGTTCTTC.

The chain is built from TRBV6-1 and TRBJ2-7; no clear D gene. Per the germline V gene, CDR1 is MNHNS and CDR2 is SASEGT. This CDR3 contains 13 residues. V dropped 6 bases and J dropped 6 bases, with 15 bases sitting between them. DNA of the CDR3: TGTGCCAGCAGAAACGGACCCTCAGCCGAGCAGTACTTC. Protein product: CASRNGPSAEQYF.

This clonotype was picked up a small number of times. The V gene is TRBV6-1, the J gene TRBJ2-1, with 7 bases fitting TRBD1. The germline gives CDR1 MNHNS, CDR2 SASEGT. The J segment lost 7 bases and the V segment lost 6 bases, leaving 9 bases of the junction unmatched. The CDR3 totals 14 residues. CDR3 in amino acids: CASRSRTGRNEQFF. CDR3 DNA: TGTGCCAGCAGATCACGGACAGGAAGGAATGAGCAGTTCTTC.

This clonotype was observed a handful of times. The chain employs TRBV29-1 and TRBJ2-5; maybe TRBD2 (5 bases). CDR1 and CDR2 (germline): SQVTM, ANQGSEA. The CDR3 contains 12 residues. V shed 7 bases and J shed 2 bases, with 11 bases lying between them. CDR3 sequence: CSADGVQETQYF. The CDR3 DNA is TGCAGCGCTGACGGGGTACAAGAGACCCAGTACTTC.

Many counts were recorded for this clonotype. In DNA, the CDR3 is TGCAGCGTTGCTCGTCTTGGACTAGCGGGAGGGTCGGGGACAGATACGCAGTATTTT. Its protein is CSVARLGLAGGSGTDTQYF. This rearrangement joins TRBV29-1 to TRBJ2-3, with TRBD2 matching over 15 bases. The CDR3 runs 19 residues. Unmatched junction bases numbered 14, after V lost 4 bases and J lost 3 bases. In germline, CDR1 is SQVTM, CDR2 ANQGSEA.

The chain recombines TRBV9 with TRBJ2-2; TRBD1 matches 9 bases. This CDR3 region has 15 residues. Germline trimming cut 4 bases from V and 8 bases from J; bases unmatched to any gene: 9. Germline CDR1 SGDLS, CDR2 YYNGEE. In nucleotides, the CDR3 is TGTGCCAGCAGCCCTGGACAGGGGATCGGTGGGGAGCTGTTTTTT. It specifies CASSPGQGIGGELFF.

This clonotype has more than one count but fewer than ten. The chain is built from TRBV10-3 and TRBJ2-1, with 12 bases that match TRBD2. This CDR3 is 14 amino acids long. V trimming: 6 bases; J trimming: 5 bases; junction bases outside the gene matches: 2. Germline V gives CDR1 ENHRY, CDR2 SYGVKD. The CDR3 nucleotides are TGTGCCATCAGCCGGACTAGCGGGAACAATGAGCAGTTCTTC. Translating gives CAISRTSGNNEQFF.

The V and J genes are TRBV18 and TRBJ2-5; 9 bases line up with TRBD1. Trimming removed 3 bases from V and 4 bases from J; junction bases left unmatched: 0. Germline CDR1 reads KGHSH; CDR2 reads LQKENI. The CDR3 contains 13 residues. CDR3 loop: CASSPTGGETQYF. The DNA of the CDR3 is TGTGCCAGCTCACCGACAGGGGGAGAGACCCAGTACTTC.

Worth noting for this clonotype: Just one base apart from a much larger clone, this may be a read error. This chain uses TRBV7-2 with TRBJ2-7; 8 bases agree with TRBD2. The CDR3 totals 15 residues. Germline CDR1 reads SGHTA; CDR2 reads FQGNSA. The DNA for the CDR3 is TGTGCCAGCAGCTTAGGACTAGCGTTTTCCTTCGAGCAGTACTTC. Amino acids: CASSLGLAFSFEQYF.

CDR3 sequence: CSASTGLEGVIQYF. In DNA, the CDR3 is TGCAGCGCCTCGACAGGGCTTGAAGGGGTGATCCAGTACTTC. The chain couples TRBV29-1 to TRBJ2-5; TRBD1 matches 7 bases. Germline trimming cut 7 bases from V and 10 bases from J; bases unmatched to any gene: 18. Germline values: CDR1 SQVTM, CDR2 ANQGSEA. CDR3 length: 14 residues.

The chain has TRBV3-1 and TRBJ2-3, with no clear D. Trimming stripped 3 bases from V and 1 base from J, with 5 bases between. This CDR3 is 13 amino acids long. Per the germline V gene, CDR1 is LGHDT and CDR2 is YNNKEL (reference sequence). The CDR3 here is CASSQFRTDTQYF. CDR3 DNA sequence: TGTGCCAGCAGCCAGTTTCGCACAGATACGCAGTATTTT.

Of note for this clonotype: One base away lies a much larger clone, so this may be a sequencing read error. The chain joins TRBV7-2 to TRBJ2-5, with D unresolved. The CDR3 sequence is 13 residues long. The V gene lost 8 bases and the J gene lost 2 bases, with 12 bases spanning the gap. CDR1 is SGHTA and CDR2 is FQGNSA in the germline V gene. The CDR3 DNA reads as TGTGCCAGCGGCCCGGGTGTACAAGAGACCCAGTACTTC. It yields the protein CASGPGVQETQYF.

This clonotype was seen many times. The chain couples TRBV10-3 to TRBJ2-5, with a weak D call TRBD2 (6 bases). Deletions cut 10 bases from V and 4 bases from J, with 25 bases between. Per germline, CDR1 ENHRY and CDR2 SYGVKD. This CDR3 has 16 residues. The CDR3 DNA follows: TGTGCCACCTTGAAAGGTGGGGGGTCCACCTCAGAGACCCAGTACTTC. Encoded protein: CATLKGGGSTSETQYF.

This clonotype was seen repeatedly, ten times or more. The rearrangement links TRBV5-1 to TRBJ2-3; D is unresolved. The CDR3 is 14 residues long. V was trimmed by 0 bases and J by 0 bases, leaving 5 bases between them. Per germline, CDR1 SGHRS and CDR2 YFSETQ. The CDR3 protein is CASSLEGSTDTQYF. The CDR3 DNA reads TGCGCCAGCAGCTTGGAGGGAAGCACAGATACGCAGTATTTT.

The CDR3 sequence is CSVTTGAYGYTF. The CDR3 DNA sequence: TGCAGCGTGACGACAGGGGCCTATGGCTACACCTTC. The chain employs TRBV29-1 and TRBJ1-2; TRBD1 aligns across 8 bases. J was trimmed by 4 bases and V by 6 bases; bases with no gene match: 4. The CDR3 runs 12 residues. Germline V CDR1 and CDR2: SQVTM, ANQGSEA.

This clonotype was seen ten or more times. This rearrangement joins TRBV25-1 to TRBJ1-2; 11 bases agree with TRBD1. The V gene's germline CDR1 is MGHDK and CDR2 SYGVNS. The CDR3 has 15 residues. V trimming: 2 bases; J trimming: 4 bases; junction bases outside the gene matches: 3. The CDR3 here is CASSEGTGGGYGYTF. As DNA, the CDR3 is TGTGCCAGCAGTGAAGGGACAGGGGGTGGCTATGGCTACACCTTC.

This clonotype was seen a handful of times. J is TRBJ2-1 and V is TRBV7-9; TRBD2 matches at 10 bases. CDR3 length: 16 residues. The ends lost 4 bases at V and 4 bases at J; junction bases unmatched: 7. Germline lookup yields CDR1 SEHNR and CDR2 FQNEAQ (reference sequence). Here the CDR3 reads CASSSIAGGGYNEQFF. In nucleotides, the CDR3 is TGTGCCAGCAGCTCCATAGCGGGAGGAGGTTACAATGAGCAGTTCTTC.

The rearrangement joins TRBV28 to TRBJ2-3; no clear D. Trimming left V 5 bases short and J 4 bases short, with 13 bases between. Germline V lookup: CDR1 MDHEN, CDR2 SYDVKM. The length of the CDR3 is 14 residues. In DNA, the CDR3 is TGTGCCAGCAGTCCTAGAACCCCGGCAGATACGCAGTATTTT. It codes for CASSPRTPADTQYF.